Shown below are 22 T cell receptor beta chains from a single sample sequenced in a study of cytomegalovirus exposure and HLA in healthy donors. In the PCR, 60 Vbeta and 13 Jbeta primers were used. Here immunoSEQ multiplex PCR was the method, and the copy in TCRdb shows in-frame clones only, minus some. Among roughly 200,000 clones, around 73% were seen once, and the ten largest hold approximately 2%. The sample was PBMCs. These receptors were taken from a woman aged 25 to 45 in good health and CMV-seropositive.

The rearrangement links TRBV27 to TRBJ2-7, with D maybe TRBD1 (6 bases). The CDR3 runs 14 residues. Germline CDR1 reads MNHEY; CDR2 reads SMNVEV (reference sequence). V lost 6 bases and J 2 bases, leaving 14 bases between the germline ends. CDR3 in DNA: TGTGCCAGCAGCCCTACGGGACAAACCTACGAGCAGTACTTC. Residues: CASSPTGQTYEQYF.

The rearrangement links TRBV28 to TRBJ2-7; D is perhaps TRBD1 (5 bases). V gave up 2 bases and J gave up 3 bases, with 14 bases separating them. Germline V gene lookup returns CDR1 MDHEN and CDR2 SYDVKM. This CDR3 comprises 15 residues. The CDR3 DNA reads TGTGCCAGCAGTTTACCCCGACAGAAGGACTACGAGCAGTACTTC. It is translated as CASSLPRQKDYEQYF. Full variable domain (outside the CDR3, taken from reference TRBV28 and TRBJ2-7): DVKVTQSSRYLVKRTGEKVFLECVQDMDHENMFWYRQDPGLGLRLIYFSYDVKMKEKGDIPEGYSVSREKKERFSLILESASTNQTSMYLCASSLPRQKDYEQYFGPGTRLTVT.

The chain links TRBV5-1 to TRBJ1-2; D remains unclear. Germline CDR1 SGHRS, CDR2 YFSETQ. The CDR3 contains 13 residues. Trimming cost V 4 bases and J 4 bases, with 11 bases left between them. DNA for the CDR3: TGCGCCAGCAGCGAGCTAAGCGGCTATGGCTACACCTTC. Translation: CASSELSGYGYTF.

This sequence joins TRBV5-4 and TRBJ1-4, with TRBD1 as a possible D gene (5 bases). V was cut by 4 bases and J by 5 bases, with 15 bases left in between. Germline-derived CDR1 and CDR2 are SGHNT and YYREEE (reference sequence). This CDR3 has 15 amino acids. CDR3 protein: CASSEYTGGNEKLFF. Here the CDR3 DNA reads TGTGCCAGCAGCGAGTATACGGGGGGGAATGAAAAACTGTTTTTT.

This clone was seen a single time. This chain joins TRBV5-1 and TRBJ2-7, with 7 bases matching TRBD2. There are 14 residues in the CDR3. The J segment lost 4 bases and the V segment lost 0 bases, leaving 4 bases of the junction unmatched. The germline V gene encodes CDR1 SGHRS and CDR2 YFSETQ. CDR3 in amino acids: CASSLVGGGYEQYF. The CDR3 nucleotides are TGCGCCAGCAGCTTGGTGGGGGGGGGATACGAGCAGTACTTC.

The chain links TRBV9 to TRBJ2-3, with 10 bases aligning to TRBD2. CDR3 length: 14 amino acids. After removal of 0 bases from V and 8 bases from J, the junction contained 3 bases not matched to a gene. Germline assignment: CDR1 SGDLS and CDR2 YYNGEE. As DNA, the CDR3 is TGTGCCAGCAGCGTAGGGCTAGCGGGAGCTACGCAGTATTTT. As protein: CASSVGLAGATQYF.

The count of this clone is one. V is TRBV6-6 and J is TRBJ1-1, with D perhaps matching TRBD1 (5 bases). Trimming removed 5 bases at V and 5 bases at J, with 18 bases between. This CDR3 spans 15 amino acids. Germline V CDR1 and CDR2: MNHNY, SVGAGI (reference sequence). CDR3 in amino acids: CASSVQVGVGTEAFF. CDR3 sequence (DNA): TGTGCCAGCAGTGTGCAAGTAGGGGTAGGTACTGAAGCTTTCTTT.

The rearrangement uses TRBV7-9 and TRBJ2-3; 8 positions agree with TRBD2. Germline V gives CDR1 SEHNR, CDR2 FQNEAQ (reference sequence). The V gene end was trimmed by 4 bases and the J gene end by 2 bases; junction bases not matched to a gene: 8. This CDR3 is 16 amino acids long. CDR3 nucleotide sequence: TGTGCCAGCAGCTCCACCTTAGCGGGGTACACAGATACGCAGTATTTT. Its protein is CASSSTLAGYTDTQYF. The full variable domain, with the rest looked up from reference TRBV7-9 and TRBJ2-3, is DTGVSQNPRHKITKRGQNVTFRCDPISEHNRLYWYRQTLGQGPEFLTYFQNEAQLEKSRLLSDRFSAERPKGSFSTLEIQRTEQGDSAMYLCASSSTLAGYTDTQYFGPGTRLTVL.

This rearrangement joins TRBV21-1 to TRBJ2-5; TRBD1 was called by the table and not checked on the DNA. TRBJ2-7 explains the end of the DNA better; the J call may be wrong. TRBV21-1 is deemed a pseudogene. The CDR3 spans 14 residues. The CDR3 sequence is CASSKIQGAREQYF. DNA for the CDR3: TGTGCCAGCAGCAAAATACAGGGGGCTCGCGAGCAGTACTTC.

V is TRBV11-2 and J is TRBJ2-1; 9 bases match TRBD1. This CDR3 is built from 15 residues. CDR1 is SGHAT and CDR2 is FQNNGV in the germline V gene. With 3 bases clipped from V and 7 bases from J, the junction kept 7 bases outside the gene matches. CDR3: CASSFTGTGRNEQFF. The CDR3 region has the DNA TGTGCCAGCAGCTTTACGGGGACAGGGCGTAATGAGCAGTTCTTC.

This clone was seen a single time. The gene calls are TRBV5-4 and TRBJ2-7; TRBD1 might be the D (6 bases). Trimming removed 3 bases from V and 5 bases from J, with 15 bases in between. CDR3 length equals 14 residues. CDR1 and CDR2 from the germline V gene are SGHNT and YYREEE (reference sequence). This CDR3 reads CASSSTGLGNEQYF. CDR3 nucleotides: TGTGCCAGCAGCTCCACAGGGTTAGGAAACGAGCAGTACTTC.

The V and J genes are TRBV9 and TRBJ1-2; D perhaps matches TRBD1 (5 bases). CDR3 length: 18 amino acids. Germline V lookup: CDR1 SGDLS, CDR2 YYNGEE. V shed 7 bases and J shed 0 bases, with 25 bases lying between them. The CDR3 DNA sequence: TGTGCCAGCCGGGAGGGTCCGGGACGGAAGAACGCTAACTATGGCTACACCTTC. Translating it yields CASREGPGRKNANYGYTF.

V gene TRBV2 combines with J gene TRBJ2-7, with D possibly being TRBD2 (6 bases). CDR1 and CDR2 (germline): SNHLY, FYNNEI. The V end lost 4 bases, the J end lost 6 bases, and 13 bases lay between the germline ends. The CDR3 extends over 13 amino acids. CDR3 in amino acids: CASSVGGNGEQYF. The CDR3 DNA reads as TGTGCCAGCAGTGTTGGGGGGAACGGCGAGCAGTACTTC. The variable domain in full, with the rest retrieved from reference TRBV2 and TRBJ2-7, is EPEVTQTPSHQVTQMGQEVILRCVPISNHLYFYWYRQILGQKVEFLVSFYNNEISEKSEIFDDQFSVERPDGSNFTLKIRSTKLEDSAMYFCASSVGGNGEQYFGPGTRLTVT.

The CDR3, as DNA: TGTGCCAGCAGCTTAGCACAGCCTAACTATGGCTACACCTTC. Its translation is CASSLAQPNYGYTF. The chain combines TRBV11-2 with TRBJ1-2; D call uncertain. Deletions cut 1 base from V and 0 bases from J, with 6 bases between. Germline-derived CDR1 and CDR2 are SGHAT and FQNNGV. The CDR3 runs 14 residues. Supplemented by reference TRBV11-2 and TRBJ1-2, the full variable domain reads EAGVAQSPRYKIIEKRQSVAFWCNPISGHATLYWYQQILGQGPKLLIQFQNNGVVDDSQLPKDRFSAERLKGVDSTLKIQPAKLEDSAVYLCASSLAQPNYGYTFGSGTRLTVV.

As concerns this clone: One junction end does not reproduce the germline sequence, and a read error may be involved. The rearrangement links TRBV19 to TRBJ2-1, with TRBD2 matching over 8 bases. The germline V gene encodes CDR1 LNHDA and CDR2 SQIVND (reference sequence). The CDR3 length is 15 residues. The CDR3 region has the DNA TGTGCCAGTAGTATTATAGCGGGGCCTTGGGATGAGCAGCTCTTC. It yields the protein CASSIIAGPWDEQLF.

V and J are TRBV7-9 and TRBJ2-7; 7 bases fit TRBD2. With V trimmed by 2 bases and J by 3 bases, 7 bases remained unmatched. This CDR3 spans 15 amino acids. Germline V gives CDR1 SEHNR, CDR2 FQNEAQ (reference sequence). CDR3 amino acids: CASSLWEGVSYEQYF. Here the CDR3 DNA reads TGTGCCAGCAGCTTATGGGAGGGAGTCAGCTACGAGCAGTACTTC.

This clone was seen only once. The chain recombines TRBV5-1 with TRBJ2-7, with 13 bases fitting TRBD2. The CDR3 consists of 17 residues. V lost 4 bases to trimming and J lost 1 base; unmatched junction nucleotides: 8. Per the germline V gene, CDR1 is SGHRS and CDR2 is YFSETQ. The CDR3, as DNA: TGCGCCAGCAGCCTCCGGACTAGCGGGGGTCCATCCTACGAGCAGTACTTC. Protein product: CASSLRTSGGPSYEQYF.

The rearrangement links TRBV29-1 to TRBJ2-7; D gene uncertain. V gave up 4 bases and J gave up 2 bases, with 6 bases separating them. The CDR3 sequence is 11 residues long. The germline gives CDR1 SQVTM, CDR2 ANQGSEA. This CDR3 is CSVAGPYEQYF. The CDR3 coding sequence is TGCAGCGTTGCGGGTCCCTACGAGCAGTACTTC.

About this clone itself: This sample also contains other DNA sequences that code for the same CDR3. V gene TRBV6-6 combines with J gene TRBJ2-7; 11 bases are a match to TRBD1. CDR1 is MNHNY and CDR2 is SVGAGI in the germline V gene (reference sequence). The CDR3 contains 15 residues. With V trimmed by 6 bases and J by 1 base, 5 bases remained unmatched. As DNA, the CDR3 is TGTGCCAGCAGCCCGGGGACAGGGGGGTCCTACGAGCAGTACTTC. The encoded protein is CASSPGTGGSYEQYF.

The CDR3 sequence is CSVEPGQGGIQYF. Written as DNA, the CDR3 is TGCAGCGTTGAACCGGGACAGGGCGGCATTCAGTACTTC. This sequence joins TRBV29-1 and TRBJ2-4; 9 bases match TRBD1. The CDR3 contains 13 residues. Germline V gene sequence: CDR1 SQVTM, CDR2 ANQGSEA. J was trimmed by 9 bases and V by 2 bases; bases with no gene match: 5. Together with reference TRBV29-1 and TRBJ2-4, the CDR3 gives the full variable domain: SAVISQKPSRDICQRGTSLTIQCQVDSQVTMMFWYRQQPGQSLTLIATANQGSEATYESGFVIDKFPISRPNLTFSTLTVSNMSPEDSSIYLCSVEPGQGGIQYFGAGTRLSVL.

This chain links TRBV5-1 with TRBJ2-2, with 7 bases identical to TRBD1. Trimming took 5 bases from V and 2 from J; bases not matched to a gene: 6. Germline CDR1 SGHRS, CDR2 YFSETQ. This CDR3 region has 15 residues. The CDR3 loop is CASSWGTANTGELFF. The CDR3 nucleotides read TGCGCCAGCAGTTGGGGGACAGCCAACACCGGGGAGCTGTTTTTT.

V and J are TRBV10-3 and TRBJ2-1, with 7 positions matching TRBD2. V lost 3 bases, J lost 5 bases, and 10 bases stayed unmatched. Germline V CDR1 and CDR2: ENHRY, SYGVKD. CDR3 length: 16 amino acids. The CDR3 sequence: CAISDWRTSRDNEQFF. DNA for the CDR3: TGTGCCATCAGTGATTGGAGGACTAGTCGCGACAATGAGCAGTTCTTC.